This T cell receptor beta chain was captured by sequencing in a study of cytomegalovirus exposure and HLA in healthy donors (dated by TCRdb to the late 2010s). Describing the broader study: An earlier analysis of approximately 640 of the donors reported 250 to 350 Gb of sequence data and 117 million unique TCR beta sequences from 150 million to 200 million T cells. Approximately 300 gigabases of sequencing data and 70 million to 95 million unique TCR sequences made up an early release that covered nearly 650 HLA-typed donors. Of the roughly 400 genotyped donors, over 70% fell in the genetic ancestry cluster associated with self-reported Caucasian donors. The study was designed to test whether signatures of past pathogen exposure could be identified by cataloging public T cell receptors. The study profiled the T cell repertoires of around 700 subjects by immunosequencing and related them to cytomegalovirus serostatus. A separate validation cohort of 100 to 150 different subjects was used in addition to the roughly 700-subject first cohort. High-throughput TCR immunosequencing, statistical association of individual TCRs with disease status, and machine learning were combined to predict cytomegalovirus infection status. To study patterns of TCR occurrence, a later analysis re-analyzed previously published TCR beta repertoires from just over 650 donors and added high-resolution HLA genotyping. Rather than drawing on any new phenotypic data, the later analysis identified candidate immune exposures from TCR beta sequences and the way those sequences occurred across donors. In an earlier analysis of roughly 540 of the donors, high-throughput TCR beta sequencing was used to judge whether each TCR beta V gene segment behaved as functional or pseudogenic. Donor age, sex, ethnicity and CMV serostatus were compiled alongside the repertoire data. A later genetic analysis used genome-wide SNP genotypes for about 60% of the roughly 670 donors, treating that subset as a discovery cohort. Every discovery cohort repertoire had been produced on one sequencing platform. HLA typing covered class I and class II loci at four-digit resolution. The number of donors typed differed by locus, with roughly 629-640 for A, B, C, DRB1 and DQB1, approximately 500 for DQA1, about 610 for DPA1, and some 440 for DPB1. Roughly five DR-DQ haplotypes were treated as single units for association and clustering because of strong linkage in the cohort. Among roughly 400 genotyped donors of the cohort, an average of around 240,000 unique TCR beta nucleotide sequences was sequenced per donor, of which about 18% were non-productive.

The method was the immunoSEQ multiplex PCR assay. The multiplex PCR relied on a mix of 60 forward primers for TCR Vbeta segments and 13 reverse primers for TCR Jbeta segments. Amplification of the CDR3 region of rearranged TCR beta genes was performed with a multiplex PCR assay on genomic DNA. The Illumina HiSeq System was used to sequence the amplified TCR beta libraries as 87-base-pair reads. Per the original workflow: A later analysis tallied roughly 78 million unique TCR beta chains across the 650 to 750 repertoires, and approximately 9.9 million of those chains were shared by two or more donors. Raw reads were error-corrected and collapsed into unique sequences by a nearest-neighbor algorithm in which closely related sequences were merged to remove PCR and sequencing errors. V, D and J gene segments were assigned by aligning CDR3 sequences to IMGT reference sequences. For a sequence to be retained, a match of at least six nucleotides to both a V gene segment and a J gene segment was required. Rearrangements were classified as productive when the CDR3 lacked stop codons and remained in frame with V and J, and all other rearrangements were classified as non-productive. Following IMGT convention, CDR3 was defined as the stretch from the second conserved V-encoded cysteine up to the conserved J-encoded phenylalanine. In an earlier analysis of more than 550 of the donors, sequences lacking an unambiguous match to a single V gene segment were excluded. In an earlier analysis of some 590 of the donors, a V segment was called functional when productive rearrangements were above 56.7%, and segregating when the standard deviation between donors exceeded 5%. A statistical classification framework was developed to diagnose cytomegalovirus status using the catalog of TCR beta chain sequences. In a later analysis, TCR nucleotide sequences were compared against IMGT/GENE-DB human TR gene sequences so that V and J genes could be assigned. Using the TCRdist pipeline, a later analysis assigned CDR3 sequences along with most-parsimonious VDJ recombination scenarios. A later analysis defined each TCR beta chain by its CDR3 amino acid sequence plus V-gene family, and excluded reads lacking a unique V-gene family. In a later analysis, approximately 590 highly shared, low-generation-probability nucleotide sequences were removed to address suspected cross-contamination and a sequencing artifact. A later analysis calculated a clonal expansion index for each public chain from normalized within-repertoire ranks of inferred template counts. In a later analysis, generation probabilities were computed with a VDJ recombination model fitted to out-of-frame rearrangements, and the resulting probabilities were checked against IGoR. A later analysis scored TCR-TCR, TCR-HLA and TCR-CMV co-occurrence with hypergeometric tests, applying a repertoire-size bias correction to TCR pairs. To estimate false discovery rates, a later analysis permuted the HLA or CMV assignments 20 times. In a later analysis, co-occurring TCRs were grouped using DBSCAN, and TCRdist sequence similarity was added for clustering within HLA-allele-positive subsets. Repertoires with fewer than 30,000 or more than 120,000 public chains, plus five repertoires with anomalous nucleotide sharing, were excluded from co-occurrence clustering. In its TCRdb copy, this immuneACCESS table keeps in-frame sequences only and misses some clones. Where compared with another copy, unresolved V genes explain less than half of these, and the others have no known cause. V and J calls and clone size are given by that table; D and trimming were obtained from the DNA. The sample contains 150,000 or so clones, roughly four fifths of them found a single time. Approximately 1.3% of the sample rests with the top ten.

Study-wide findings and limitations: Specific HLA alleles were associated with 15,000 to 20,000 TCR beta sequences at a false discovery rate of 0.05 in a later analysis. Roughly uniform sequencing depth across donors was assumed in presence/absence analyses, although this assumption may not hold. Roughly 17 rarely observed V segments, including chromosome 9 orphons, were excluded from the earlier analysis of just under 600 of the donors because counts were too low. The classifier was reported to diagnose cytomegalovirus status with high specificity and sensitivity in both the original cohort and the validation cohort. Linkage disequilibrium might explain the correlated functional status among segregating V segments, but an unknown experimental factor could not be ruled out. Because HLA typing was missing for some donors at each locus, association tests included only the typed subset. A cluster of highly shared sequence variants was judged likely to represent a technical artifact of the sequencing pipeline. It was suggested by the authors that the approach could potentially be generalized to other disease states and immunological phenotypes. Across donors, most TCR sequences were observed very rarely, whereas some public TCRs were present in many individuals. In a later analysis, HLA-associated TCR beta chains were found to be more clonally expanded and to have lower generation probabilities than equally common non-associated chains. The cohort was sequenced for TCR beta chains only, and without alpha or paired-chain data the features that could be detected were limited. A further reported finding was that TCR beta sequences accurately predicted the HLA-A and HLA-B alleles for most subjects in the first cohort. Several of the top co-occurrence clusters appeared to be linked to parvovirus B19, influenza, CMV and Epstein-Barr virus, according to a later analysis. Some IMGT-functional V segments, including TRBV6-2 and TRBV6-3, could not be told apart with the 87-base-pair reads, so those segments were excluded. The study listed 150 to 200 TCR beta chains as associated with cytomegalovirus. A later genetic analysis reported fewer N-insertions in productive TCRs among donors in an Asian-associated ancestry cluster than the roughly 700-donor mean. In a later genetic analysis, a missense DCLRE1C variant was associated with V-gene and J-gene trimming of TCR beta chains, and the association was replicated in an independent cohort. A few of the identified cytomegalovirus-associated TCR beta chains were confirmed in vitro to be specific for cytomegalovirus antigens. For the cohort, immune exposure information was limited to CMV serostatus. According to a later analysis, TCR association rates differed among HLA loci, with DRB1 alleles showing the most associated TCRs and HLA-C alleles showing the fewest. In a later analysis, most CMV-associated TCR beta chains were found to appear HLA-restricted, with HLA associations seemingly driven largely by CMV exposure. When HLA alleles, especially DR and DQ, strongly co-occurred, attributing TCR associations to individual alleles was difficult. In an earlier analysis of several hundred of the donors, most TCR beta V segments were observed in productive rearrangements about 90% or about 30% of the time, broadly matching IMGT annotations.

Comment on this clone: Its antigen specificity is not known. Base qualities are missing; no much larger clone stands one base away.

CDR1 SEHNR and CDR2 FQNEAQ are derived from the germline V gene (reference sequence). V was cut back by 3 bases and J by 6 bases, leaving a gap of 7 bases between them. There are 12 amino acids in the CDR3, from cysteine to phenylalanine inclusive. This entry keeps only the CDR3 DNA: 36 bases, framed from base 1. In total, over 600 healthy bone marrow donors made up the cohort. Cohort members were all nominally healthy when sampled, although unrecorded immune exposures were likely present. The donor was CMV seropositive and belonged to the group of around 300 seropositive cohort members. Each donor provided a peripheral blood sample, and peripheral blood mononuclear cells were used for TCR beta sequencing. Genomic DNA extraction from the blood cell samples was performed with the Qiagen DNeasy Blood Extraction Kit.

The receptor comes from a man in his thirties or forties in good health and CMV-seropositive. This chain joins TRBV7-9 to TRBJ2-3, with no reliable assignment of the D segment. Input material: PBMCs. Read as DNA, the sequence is TGTGCCAGCAGCTTCGACGGGGATACGCAGTATTTT. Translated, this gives CASSFDGDTQYF.